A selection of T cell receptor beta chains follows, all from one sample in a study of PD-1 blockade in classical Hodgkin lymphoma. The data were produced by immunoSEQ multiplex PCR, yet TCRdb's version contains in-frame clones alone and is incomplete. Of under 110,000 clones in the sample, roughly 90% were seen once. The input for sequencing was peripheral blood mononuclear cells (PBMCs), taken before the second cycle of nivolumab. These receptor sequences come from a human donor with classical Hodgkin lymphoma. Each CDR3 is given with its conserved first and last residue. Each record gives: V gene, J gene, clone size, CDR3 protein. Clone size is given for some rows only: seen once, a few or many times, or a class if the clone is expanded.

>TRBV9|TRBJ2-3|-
CASSVGGTDTQYF
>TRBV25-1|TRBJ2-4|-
CASSRGELAKNIQYF
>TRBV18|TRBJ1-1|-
CASSATNTEAFF
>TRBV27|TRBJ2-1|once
CASSLLSRGGDNEQFF
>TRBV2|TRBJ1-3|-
CASSGVPIGNTIYF
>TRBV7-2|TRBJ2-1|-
CASSSPGGLAGASRFF
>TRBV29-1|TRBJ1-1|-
CSEDNGGRGTEAFF
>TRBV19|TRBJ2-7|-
CASTHPDRVYEQYF
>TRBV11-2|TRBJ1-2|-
CASSPHGSPYGYTF
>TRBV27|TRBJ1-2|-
CASSPIGWGLGYTF
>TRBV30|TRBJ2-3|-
CAWSRSDTQYF
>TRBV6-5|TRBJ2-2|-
CASRTTGANTGELFF
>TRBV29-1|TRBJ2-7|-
CSVEVVHEQYF
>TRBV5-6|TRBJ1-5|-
CASSGTGNNQPQHF
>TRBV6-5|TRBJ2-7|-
CASSDNSYEQYF
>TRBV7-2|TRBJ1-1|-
CASSPRVQLEAFF
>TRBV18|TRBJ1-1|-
CASSPRGLLNTEAFF
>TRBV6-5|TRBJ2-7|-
CASSYSGTGLNEQYF
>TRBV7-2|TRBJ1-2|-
CASSLDNPNGYTF
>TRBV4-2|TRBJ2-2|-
CASMPTWTSGGYTGELFF
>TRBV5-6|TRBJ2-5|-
CASSLLEGSRGQETQYF
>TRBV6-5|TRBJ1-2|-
CASSRGAGNYGYTF
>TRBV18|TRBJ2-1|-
CASSPVQGGNEQFF
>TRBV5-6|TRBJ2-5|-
CASSTVTSGGLETQYF
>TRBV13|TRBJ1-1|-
CASSLDLRNTEAFF
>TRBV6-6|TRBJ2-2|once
CPTFANTGELFF